This TCR beta chain was obtained from a study of blood T cell repertoires in COVID-19. The assay was immunoSEQ multiplex PCR, and TCRdb's table has in-frame clones only and misses some. This table has about 200,000 clones, approximately 81% appearing once. V shed 5 bases, J shed 6 bases, and the junction held 9 bases outside the gene matches. Germline V gives CDR1 MNHEY, CDR2 SMNVEV (reference sequence). CDR3 size: 15 residues. The sequencing input was PBMCs or T cells enriched from blood (not recorded which). The chain recombines TRBV27 with TRBJ2-1, with 8 positions matching TRBD2. The sequence came from a woman between 50 and 59 years old with acute COVID-19. As DNA, the CDR3 is TGTGCCAGCAGTGCCTCCGGGACTAGTTTCAATGAGCAGTTCTTC. Translated: CASSASGTSFNEQFF.